These T cell receptor beta chains were read from a single sample in a study of blood T cell repertoires in COVID-19. Sequencing used immunoSEQ multiplex PCR; TCRdb keeps in-frame clones, though not all of them. Found here are roughly 220,000 clones, around 83% of them singletons; the top ten hold approximately 10%. Sequencing input: peripheral blood. All receptors come from a woman in her forties or fifties with COVID-19, enrolled during active disease. Both conserved end residues are part of each CDR3. The order of the fields is D gene, J gene, V gene, clone size, CDR3 DNA, CDR3 protein. D genes are given only for firm matches. Clone size, where shown, is once, few, many, or a class for clones that have expanded.

D gene: TRBD1
J gene: TRBJ1-2
V gene: TRBV5-1
clone size: NA
CDR3 DNA: TGCGCCAGCAGCTCGTTACCGGGACAGCCTAGCTACACCTTC
CDR3 protein: CASSSLPGQPSYTF

D gene: NA
J gene: TRBJ2-3
V gene: TRBV5-1
clone size: NA
CDR3 DNA: TGCGCCAGCACCTTCATGGACAGAAGCACAGATACGCAGTATTTT
CDR3 protein: CASTFMDRSTDTQYF

D gene: NA
J gene: TRBJ1-5
V gene: TRBV12-5
clone size: NA
CDR3 DNA: TGTGCTAGTGGTTTGGTACGGGGGGTTAATTTTCGATATCAGCCCCAGCATTTT
CDR3 protein: CASGLVRGVNFRYQPQHF

D gene: TRBD1
J gene: TRBJ1-1
V gene: TRBV5-4
clone size: few
CDR3 DNA: TGTGCCAGCAGCCCGACCGGACAGGGGAGCTATGAAGCTTTCTTT
CDR3 protein: CASSPTGQGSYEAFF

D gene: TRBD1
J gene: TRBJ2-2
V gene: TRBV11-2
clone size: NA
CDR3 DNA: TGTGCCAGCAGCTCCCGACAGGGTGGGGAGCTGTTTTTT
CDR3 protein: CASSSRQGGELFF

D gene: TRBD1
J gene: TRBJ2-7
V gene: TRBV18
clone size: NA
CDR3 DNA: TGTGCCAGCTCACTTGAGGGGGACAGGGGGCTCTCCGAGCAGTACTTC
CDR3 protein: CASSLEGDRGLSEQYF

D gene: TRBD1
J gene: TRBJ1-5
V gene: TRBV19
clone size: NA
CDR3 DNA: TGTGCCAGTATGTGGAGCACGGGACAGGGAAGTCAGCCCCAGCATTTT
CDR3 protein: CASMWSTGQGSQPQHF

D gene: TRBD1
J gene: TRBJ2-2
V gene: TRBV5-1
clone size: NA
CDR3 DNA: TGCGCCAGCAGGGGCGCGGGACAGGGGGTAGTCGGGGAGCTGTTTTTT
CDR3 protein: CASRGAGQGVVGELFF

D gene: NA
J gene: TRBJ2-3
V gene: TRBV11-3
clone size: once
CDR3 DNA: TGTGCCAGCAGTTTTGGGAGGGGGTCCATTCGGCAGTATTTT
CDR3 protein: CASSFGRGSIRQYF

D gene: NA
J gene: TRBJ1-2
V gene: TRBV30
clone size: NA
CDR3 DNA: TGTGCCTGGAGTGAGACTACCATCGACCTCTATGGCTACACCTTC
CDR3 protein: CAWSETTIDLYGYTF

D gene: TRBD1
J gene: TRBJ1-1
V gene: TRBV18
clone size: NA
CDR3 DNA: TGTGCCAGCTCACCTCGGACAGGGACAGGGAACACTGAAGCTTTCTTT
CDR3 protein: CASSPRTGTGNTEAFF

D gene: NA
J gene: TRBJ2-6
V gene: TRBV5-1
clone size: NA
CDR3 DNA: TGCGCCAGCAGCCGGGACTTAGGCTCTGGGGCCAACGTCCTGACTTTC
CDR3 protein: CASSRDLGSGANVLTF

D gene: TRBD2
J gene: TRBJ2-4
V gene: TRBV28
clone size: NA
CDR3 DNA: TGTGCCAGCAGTTTAGGGTTAGCGGGGGGGCTAAACATTCAGTACTTC
CDR3 protein: CASSLGLAGGLNIQYF

D gene: TRBD1
J gene: TRBJ1-3
V gene: TRBV5-1
clone size: NA
CDR3 DNA: TGCGCCAGCAGCCCCGGACAGGGGATCTCTGGAAACACCATATATTTT
CDR3 protein: CASSPGQGISGNTIYF

D gene: TRBD1
J gene: TRBJ2-7
V gene: TRBV11-2
clone size: NA
CDR3 DNA: TGTGCCAGCAGCTCCTGGACAGGGGCCGAGCAGTACTTC
CDR3 protein: CASSSWTGAEQYF

D gene: NA
J gene: TRBJ1-4
V gene: TRBV7-2
clone size: NA
CDR3 DNA: TGTGCCAGCAGCTTAACAGGGTCAAATGAAAAACTGTTTTTT
CDR3 protein: CASSLTGSNEKLFF

D gene: TRBD1
J gene: TRBJ2-3
V gene: TRBV4-1
clone size: NA
CDR3 DNA: TGCGCCAGCAGCGGGGGACAGGGGGCAGATACGCAGTATTTT
CDR3 protein: CASSGGQGADTQYF

D gene: NA
J gene: TRBJ1-5
V gene: TRBV6-1
clone size: once
CDR3 DNA: TGTGCCAGCAGTGACAGGCTCAATCAGCCCCAGCATTTT
CDR3 protein: CASSDRLNQPQHF

D gene: NA
J gene: TRBJ2-1
V gene: TRBV6-6
clone size: NA
CDR3 DNA: TGTGCCAGCAGTTATTGGGAGGACAATGAGCAGTTCTTC
CDR3 protein: CASSYWEDNEQFF

D gene: TRBD1
J gene: TRBJ1-4
V gene: TRBV7-6
clone size: NA
CDR3 DNA: TGTGCCAGCAGCCTCGGGACAGGGGGCACTAATGAAAAACTGTTTTTT
CDR3 protein: CASSLGTGGTNEKLFF

D gene: NA
J gene: TRBJ1-1
V gene: TRBV2
clone size: NA
CDR3 DNA: TGTGCCAGCGGGGCAAAGCGAATGAACACTGAAGCTTTCTTT
CDR3 protein: CASGAKRMNTEAFF

D gene: NA
J gene: TRBJ1-2
V gene: TRBV12-3/TRBV12-4
clone size: NA
CDR3 DNA: TGTGCCAGCAGTCCCAGGGTATTCTATGGCTACACCTTC
CDR3 protein: CASSPRVFYGYTF